Below, 25 T cell receptor beta chains from the same sample are listed, as sequenced in a study of T cell repertoires in cytomegalovirus infection. One entry per CDR3 protein, called by TCRdb with MiXCR from the reads. The top ten hold roughly an eighth of the sample, which has some 940,000 distinct CDR3 sequences, around 29% seen once. Their target antigens are unknown. This specimen was cultured CD8+ T cells from PBMCs, taken from culture after CMV antigen stimulation. The source is a human donor in good health (CMV status not recorded). Some clones in this sample may be carry-over from other donors' samples.

There are many counts of this clonotype. The chain recombines TRBV7-6 with TRBJ2-1, with D perhaps assigned TRBD1 or TRBD2 (6 bases each). The CDR3 sequence is 18 residues long. Deletions cut 2 bases from V and 0 bases from J, with 17 bases between. The germline V gene encodes CDR1 SGHVS and CDR2 FNYEAQ. The DNA of the CDR3 is TGTGCCAGCAGCTTACGATCATACGGGGGCACCTCCTACAATGAGCAGTTCTTC. It codes for CASSLRSYGGTSYNEQFF.

This clonotype was observed many times. This chain links TRBV7-9 with TRBJ2-7; no clear D gene. This CDR3 spans 15 amino acids. V lost 2 bases to trimming and J lost 3 bases, with 14 bases between them. The germline CDR1 and CDR2 sequences are SEHNR and FQNEAQ (reference sequence). The CDR3 nucleotides read TGTGCCAGCAGCTTACCACGCGGAGCGAACTACGAGCAGTACTTC. Translated, it gives CASSLPRGANYEQYF.

The V gene is TRBV29-1, the J gene TRBJ2-1; no clear D. V gave up 3 bases and J gave up 4 bases, with 7 bases separating them. The CDR3 spans 12 residues. Germline CDR1 and CDR2: SQVTM and ANQGSEA. The CDR3, as DNA: TGCAGCGTTGAGCAAGGGTACAATGAGCAGTTCTTC. Translated: CSVEQGYNEQFF.

There are many counts of this clonotype. A much larger clone sits a single nucleotide away, making a read error possible. This chain links TRBV7-6 with TRBJ1-1, with D unresolved. Trimming shortened V by 6 bases and J by 0 bases, and 11 bases separated the two germline ends. From germline, CDR1 is SGHVS and CDR2 FNYEAQ. The CDR3 is 14 residues long. CDR3 loop: CASSPGRVNTEAFF. CDR3 DNA: TGTGCCAGCAGTCCCGGACGGGTGAACACTGAAGCTTTCTTT.

This clonotype was picked up many times. The chain combines TRBV12-3 or TRBV12-4 with TRBJ2-7, with D perhaps TRBD1 (5 bases). CDR3 length: 13 residues. Deletions cut 5 bases from V and 7 bases from J, with 15 bases between. CDR3 protein: CASSPIGAGEQYV. In nucleotides, the CDR3 is TGTGCCAGCAGTCCAATAGGGGCTGGTGAGCAGTACGTC.

The chain carries TRBV12-5 and TRBJ2-2; 11 bases line up with TRBD1. The germline gives CDR1 LGHNT, CDR2 FRNRAP. The CDR3 consists of 17 residues. V lost 3 bases to trimming and J lost 5 bases; unmatched junction nucleotides: 8. This CDR3 is CASGLPHRDRGTGELFF. The CDR3 nucleotides are TGTGCTAGTGGTTTACCCCACCGGGACAGGGGGACCGGGGAGCTGTTTTTT.

The chain links TRBV19 to TRBJ1-1; perhaps TRBD1 as D (5 bases). The V end was cut by 5 bases, the J end by 4 bases, with 14 bases between. Per germline, CDR1 LNHDA and CDR2 SQIVND (reference sequence). This CDR3 is 14 amino acids long. For the CDR3, the DNA is TGTGCCAGTAGTTCCTATGAGGGGCGCACTGAAGCTTTCTTT. Translated: CASSSYEGRTEAFF. The full variable domain, in which reference TRBV19 and TRBJ1-1 provide the parts outside the CDR3, is DGGITQSPKYLFRKEGQNVTLSCEQNLNHDAMYWYRQDPGQGLRLIYYSQIVNDFQKGDIAEGYSVSREKKESFPLTVTSAQKNPTAFYLCASSSYEGRTEAFFGQGTRLTVV.

The chain employs TRBV11-3 and TRBJ1-1; D is ambiguous. V lost 1 base and J lost 3, with 6 bases in between. Per the germline V gene, CDR1 is SGHNT and CDR2 is YENEEA. This CDR3 is built from 13 residues. The CDR3 coding sequence is TGTGCCAGCAGCTTAGCCGTACACACTGAAGCTTTCTTT. Translating it yields CASSLAVHTEAFF. Full variable domain (outside the CDR3, taken from reference TRBV11-3 and TRBJ1-1): EAGVVQSPRYKIIEKKQPVAFWCNPISGHNTLYWYLQNLGQGPELLIRYENEEAVDDSQLPKDRFSAERLKGVDSTLKIQPAELGDSAVYLCASSLAVHTEAFFGQGTRLTVV.

This clonotype was picked up a small number of times. The V call is TRBV12-3 or TRBV12-4, the J call TRBJ2-1; D may be TRBD1 (6 bases). This CDR3 has 16 amino acids. The germline V and J ends were trimmed by 7 bases and 3 bases, with 19 bases remaining between them. CDR3 sequence (DNA): TGTGCCAGCACCCTAGGGGACATGCCCTACTACAATGAGCAGTTCTTC. Residues: CASTLGDMPYYNEQFF.

Here the CDR3 DNA reads TGTGCCAGCAGTAGGGGACGGGTCTCTGGGGCCAACGTCCTGACTTTC. This gives the protein CASSRGRVSGANVLTF. V usage is TRBV5-6 and J usage is TRBJ2-6, with D perhaps given as TRBD1 or TRBD2 (5 bases each). V lost 5 bases and J lost 0, with 12 bases in between. This CDR3 is built from 16 residues. CDR1 is SGHDT, CDR2 YYEEEE, per germline. The full variable domain, in which reference TRBV5-6 and TRBJ2-6 provide the parts outside the CDR3, is DAGVTQSPTHLIKTRGQQVTLRCSPKSGHDTVSWYQQALGQGPQFIFQYYEEEERQRGNFPDRFSGHQFPNYSSELNVNALLLGDSALYLCASSRGRVSGANVLTFGAGSRLTVL.

The J gene is TRBJ1-1, the V gene TRBV18; a weak D match, TRBD1 (5 bases). CDR3 length equals 21 residues. From germline, CDR1 is KGHSH and CDR2 LQKENI. The ends were cut back, 2 bases at V and 4 bases at J, with 32 bases in the middle. This chain's CDR3 is CASSPEQSPGPRGHFGTEAFF. The DNA of the CDR3 is TGTGCCAGCTCACCAGAACAATCCCCGGGACCCCGAGGGCATTTTGGCACTGAAGCTTTCTTT.

This clonotype was recorded once. At one end the junction does not follow the germline gene, possibly because of a read error. This chain connects TRBV5-1 to TRBJ2-6; D may match TRBD1 or TRBD2 (5 bases each). The CDR3 totals 17 residues. Germline V gives CDR1 SGHRS, CDR2 YFSETQ. The CDR3 region is CASSLRDASSGANVPTF. CDR3 nucleotide sequence: TGCGCCAGCAGCTTGCGGGACGCCAGCTCTGGGGCCAACGTCCCGACTTTC.

A note on this clonotype: Germline is not matched at one junction end, which may reflect a read error. The chain links TRBV4-1 to TRBJ2-5; 11 bases align to TRBD2. CDR1 and CDR2 (germline): MGHRA, YSYEKL. This CDR3 is 15 amino acids long. CDR3 DNA: TGCGTCAGCAGCCAAGGAACTAGCGGGGGTGAGACCCAGTACTTC. Encoded protein: CVSSQGTSGGETQYF.

This clonotype was found a few times. The rearrangement uses TRBV12-3 or TRBV12-4 and TRBJ1-2, with a possible D match to TRBD1 (5 bases). The CDR3 is made up of 13 amino acids. The V end lost 5 bases, the J end lost 8 bases, and 15 bases lay between the germline ends. The CDR3 is CASSPRRGPGYTF. CDR3 bases: TGTGCCAGCAGTCCACGACGGGGACCCGGCTACACCTTC.

The V and J genes are TRBV7-9 and TRBJ2-7, with 9 bases lining up with TRBD2. The CDR3 has 18 amino acids. Trimming took 2 bases from V and 4 from J; bases not matched to a gene: 15. Germline V gives CDR1 SEHNR, CDR2 FQNEAQ (reference sequence). Here the CDR3 DNA reads TGTGCCAGCAGCTTAACTAGCCGGGGGACTAGCAGTTTTTACGAGCAGTACTTC. Protein product: CASSLTSRGTSSFYEQYF.

This sequence joins TRBV27 and TRBJ1-1; D uncertain. From germline, CDR1 is MNHEY and CDR2 SMNVEV (reference sequence). V was shortened by 5 bases and J by 6 bases, with 16 bases between the two germline ends. The CDR3 spans 14 residues. CDR3 in amino acids: CASSPLQSLAEAFF. Here the CDR3 DNA reads TGTGCCAGCAGTCCCTTACAGTCGTTAGCTGAAGCTTTCTTT.

V is TRBV7-3 and J is TRBJ2-1; 10 nucleotides line up with TRBD2. Germline V gene data show CDR1 as SGHTA and CDR2 as FQGTGA. V shed 7 bases and J 10 bases; nucleotides not matched to a gene: 13. This CDR3 has 15 residues. The CDR3 DNA reads TGTGCCAGCACCCTAGCGGGGGCCCGGGGAACCGAGCAGTTCTTC. Amino acids: CASTLAGARGTEQFF.

The rearrangement links TRBV10-3 to TRBJ1-2; 9 bases line up with TRBD1. Germline V lookup: CDR1 ENHRY, CDR2 SYGVKD. V lost 6 bases and J lost 3; bases outside the gene matches: 5. CDR3 length: 14 residues. The CDR3: CAIRTGGNDYGYTF. The CDR3 DNA follows: TGTGCCATCAGAACAGGGGGCAATGACTATGGCTACACCTTC.

The chain combines TRBV19 with TRBJ1-6; D is undetermined. The CDR3 is 18 residues long. Trimming took 0 bases from V and 6 from J, leaving 18 bases between them. Germline V lookup: CDR1 LNHDA, CDR2 SQIVND (reference sequence). The CDR3 spells CASSIDKDRRKSNSPLHF. DNA of the CDR3: TGTGCCAGTAGTATAGATAAGGACCGCCGGAAGTCTAATTCACCCCTCCACTTT.

The chain couples TRBV6-1 to TRBJ1-1; no clear D gene. CDR3 length equals 14 residues. V was shortened by 1 base and J by 0 bases, with 6 bases between the two germline ends. The germline gives CDR1 MNHNS, CDR2 SASEGT. CDR3 DNA sequence: TGTGCCAGCAGTGAAGTTACGGTGAACACTGAAGCTTTCTTT. Translated, it gives CASSEVTVNTEAFF.

The chain links TRBV9 to TRBJ2-3; 7 nucleotides match TRBD2. V lost 0 bases and J lost 8; bases outside the gene matches: 12. Germline V lookup: CDR1 SGDLS, CDR2 YYNGEE. The CDR3 sequence is 16 residues long. This CDR3 is CASSVDLAGNKGTQYF. In DNA form, the CDR3 reads TGTGCCAGCAGCGTAGATTTAGCGGGCAATAAGGGTACGCAGTATTTT.

This clonotype was recorded only once. The CDR3: CATSDRGTRQETQYF. Written as DNA, the CDR3 is TGTGCCACCAGTGACCGCGGGACACGACAAGAGACCCAGTACTTC. J is TRBJ2-5 and V is TRBV24-1; tentatively, D is TRBD1 or TRBD2 (6 bases each). CDR1 and CDR2 (germline): KGHDR, SFDVKD. Trimming pared 4 bases from V and 2 bases from J, leaving 13 bases between. The CDR3 sequence is 15 residues long.

The V gene is TRBV7-6, the J gene TRBJ1-4; possible D gene TRBD1, 5 bases. CDR1 and CDR2 (germline): SGHVS, FNYEAQ. V shed 0 bases and J shed 7 bases, with 15 bases lying between them. This CDR3 is built from 16 residues. CDR3 protein: CASSLARVRDPEKLFF. CDR3 in DNA: TGTGCCAGCAGCTTAGCGCGTGTCAGGGACCCTGAAAAACTGTTTTTT.

The V and J genes are TRBV20-1 and TRBJ1-2; possibly TRBD1 for D (6 bases). This CDR3 region has 14 residues. The V end lost 6 bases, the J end lost 4 bases, and 18 bases lay between the germline ends. CDR1 is DFQATT, CDR2 SNEGSKA, per germline (reference sequence). The CDR3 DNA follows: TGCAGTGCCCCTGGAACCGGGACATTCTATGGCTACACCTTC. Translating it yields CSAPGTGTFYGYTF.

In regard to this clonotype: One end of the junction varies from germline; a read error may be responsible. V and J are TRBV19 and TRBJ2-1, with 7 bases lining up with TRBD1. The germline CDR1 and CDR2 sequences are LNHDA and SQIVND (reference sequence). This CDR3 region has 14 residues. CDR3 sequence reads: CASRIGGSYNEQFF. The CDR3 bases are TGTGCCAGTAGGATAGGGGGCAGCTACAATGAGCAGTTCTTC.